Listed below are T cell receptor beta chains from one sample, sequenced in a study of radiotherapy plus CTLA-4 blockade in lung cancer. The method was immunoSEQ multiplex PCR; TCRdb's version includes in-frame clones alone and lacks a portion of them. The data hold around 95,000 clones, with about four fifths observed a single time. The sequencing used peripheral blood, collected from a patient treated with radiotherapy plus ipilimumab. The receptors come from a human donor with non-small cell lung cancer who had stable disease on radiotherapy plus ipilimumab. Both conserved end residues are trimmed from each CDR3.

>TRBV18
ASSQSGPKETQY
>TRBV5-1
ASSLANQGSDTQY
>TRBV7-2
ASSLQGIATNEKLF
>TRBV10-3
AIRPGQGWTGELF
>TRBV27
ASGRMGLVGTQY
>TRBV6-5
ASSSPLAGGFNEQF
>TRBV4-1
ASSHPAVQGALRDEQF
>TRBV7-9
ASSLTGKGGYT
>TRBV5-1
ASSSDGQVEDTQY
>TRBV11-2
ASSPLAFNSGANVLT
>TRBV6-4
ASSVESSYNEQF
>TRBV2
ASSEEGAVRYEQY
>TRBV29-1
SVEQLAGGPGEQY
>TRBV5-6
ASSLLAGSSGNTIY
>TRBV5-1
ASSWVAGVTDTQY
>TRBV7-2
ASSPRHGSVDTGELF
>TRBV19
ASKGITGNQPQH
>TRBV6-1
ASSVGTGRVETQY
>TRBV7-3
ASSFNRDMNTEAF
>TRBV7-9
ASSLDGTFTDTQY
>TRBV5-1
ASSSGTTDFTDTQY
>TRBV11-1
ASKEWLNNEQF
>TRBV5-6
ASSLSRDRKSYEQY
>TRBV7-2
ASSPSRGSSYEQY
>TRBV7-3
ASSKTSGPPDTQY
>TRBV28
ASSSGGSRVEQF
>TRBV7-8
ASTLGLGGKGTEAF
>TRBV19
ASSIRAGEPFYEQY
>TRBV11-2
ASSLGEGPNYGYT
>TRBV30
AIRQGAGNTIY
>TRBV6-1
ASKFSAAGELF
>TRBV28
ASSSLMGQGIINTEAF
>TRBV12-5
ASGLVAGGEAF
>TRBV5-1
ASSRRTGDVYEQY
>TRBV5-4
ASSLEGRLYYGYT